The 5 T cell receptor beta chains reported below all come from one sample, sequenced in a study of T-cell reconstitution after alpha-beta-depleted transplantation in children. The TCRbeta library was prepared with unique molecular identifiers. TCRdb reprocessed the PCR reads via MiXCR and lists one record per CDR3 protein. The table lists about 980,000 distinct CDR3 sequences, about 31% of them singletons. The sample here was PBMCs, mostly from graft donor cells, taken 360 days after TCRalphabeta/CD19-depleted stem cell transplant. These receptor sequences come from a boy in the first two years of life who had a stem cell transplant for SCID, so the T cells may come from the graft donor.

CDR3 loop: CASSDRFGQSSYNEQFF. CDR3 DNA sequence: TGTGCCAGCAGTGATAGGTTTGGCCAAAGCTCCTACAATGAGCAGTTCTTC. The gene calls are TRBV2 and TRBJ2-1; no firm D call. Germline V gene sequence: CDR1 SNHLY, CDR2 FYNNEI. V gave up 3 bases and J gave up 0 bases, with 15 bases separating them. The CDR3 is 17 amino acids.

This clonotype is a singleton in its sample. J is TRBJ1-1 and V is TRBV12-3 or TRBV12-4; D gene uncertain. The CDR3 sequence is 11 residues long. V shed 7 bases and J shed 7 bases, with 10 bases lying between them. The DNA of the CDR3 is TGTGCCAGCACCCTCCCTGGTGAAGCTTTCTTT. This translates into CASTLPGEAFF.

The chain employs TRBV9 and TRBJ2-7; 9 nucleotides agree with TRBD2. Per the germline V gene, CDR1 is SGDLS and CDR2 is YYNGEE. The CDR3 sequence is 14 residues long. J lost 6 bases, V lost 3 bases, and 7 bases had no gene match. CDR3 nucleotides: TGTGCCAGCAGCGCCCCGCCAGCGGGGGGCGAGCAGTACTTC. Its protein is CASSAPPAGGEQYF.

The chain combines TRBV14 with TRBJ2-1; TRBD1 matches 7 bases. The CDR3 runs to 16 residues. J gave up 3 bases and V 5 bases, and 10 bases lay outside the gene matches. The germline CDR1 and CDR2 sequences are SGHDN and FVKESK. CDR3 sequence (DNA): TGTGCCAGCAGCTCTTTTGACAGGGACAACTACAATGAGCAGTTCTTC. It codes for CASSSFDRDNYNEQFF.

This clonotype was seen more than once but under ten times. The chain carries TRBV7-2 and TRBJ2-1; D is uncertain. The V gene's germline CDR1 is SGHTA and CDR2 FQGNSA. V shed 1 base and J shed 9 bases, with 13 bases lying between them. This CDR3 has 14 residues. The CDR3 here is CASSLEPTTGEQFF. Here the CDR3 DNA reads TGTGCCAGCAGCTTAGAGCCTACCACGGGTGAGCAGTTCTTC.